The 2 T cell receptor beta chains reported below all come from one sample, sequenced in a study of blood T cell repertoires in COVID-19. The assay was immunoSEQ multiplex PCR, and TCRdb's table has in-frame clones only and misses some. This sample has approximately 70,000 clones, with roughly nine tenths found just once. Specimen: peripheral blood. The receptors derive from a man aged 35 to 55 with COVID-19, enrolled during active disease.

The chain has TRBV4-1 and TRBJ2-3, with 9 nucleotides matching TRBD2. CDR3 length equals 16 residues. V lost 0 bases and J lost 4; bases outside the gene matches: 5. The germline CDR1 and CDR2 sequences are MGHRA and YSYEKL. The CDR3 region has the DNA TGCGCCAGCAGCCAAGATCACAGCGGGGGGCCAGATACGCAGTATTTT. It yields the protein CASSQDHSGGPDTQYF.

This chain connects TRBV5-1 to TRBJ1-5; D gene unclear. The V and J ends lost 0 bases and 3 bases respectively, with 10 bases between them. Germline assignment: CDR1 SGHRS and CDR2 YFSETQ. This CDR3 is 15 amino acids long. CDR3 sequence (DNA): TGCGCCAGCAGCTTGGCAGGTCGGATCAATCAGCCCCAGCATTTT. Protein sequence: CASSLAGRINQPQHF. Drawing the rest from reference TRBV5-1 and TRBJ1-5, the complete variable domain is KAGVTQTPRYLIKTRGQQVTLSCSPISGHRSVSWYQQTPGQGLQFLFEYFSETQRNKGNFPGRFSGRQFSNSRSEMNVSTLELGDSALYLCASSLAGRINQPQHFGDGTRLSIL.